The clone carrying this TCR beta chain was seen ten or more times. Its antigen is not identified. This sample was included in a study of T cells in Graves' hyperthyroidism and ophthalmopathy. Study-wide findings and caveats: Using 13 V-J features, a model discriminated ophthalmopathy from stable hyperthyroidism.

Germline CDR1 reads DFQATT; CDR2 reads SNEGSKA (reference sequence). CDR3 length equals 15 residues. V shed 3 bases and J shed 0 bases, with 9 bases lying between them. Amplification yielded TCR beta CDR3 regions, with RNA transcripts as the source. HTBI primers were used for first-round RT-PCR of the TCR CDR3. TCRdb fed the multiplex PCR reads into MiXCR, producing one record per CDR3 protein. Here the sample spans about 540,000 distinct CDR3 sequences, under 60% being singletons. Patients between 18 and 65 years old had hyperthyroidism, newly diagnosed and lasting under 2 months. Those patients with uncontrolled infection, other autoimmune disease, pregnancy or lactation were excluded. Diagnoses were established using clinical symptoms, serum thyroxine and TRAb, thyroid ultrasound and orbital computed tomography.

This clonotype was obtained from a woman between 18 and 30 years old with Graves' hyperthyroidism. Material for sequencing was peripheral blood or thyroid tissue (not recorded which). The V gene is TRBV20-1, the J gene TRBJ2-6; D remains ambiguous. The CDR3 nucleotides read TGCAGTGCTAGTTTCTTCACCTCTGGGGCCAACGTCCTGACTTTC. Its protein product is CSASFFTSGANVLTF.